Listed here is a single TCR beta chain. Its antigen is not known. Data came from immunoSEQ multiplex PCR; TCRdb stores just in-frame clones and leaves some out. This table has around 130,000 clones, 80% to 90% appearing once. This record comes from a study of T cell responses to AZD1222 COVID-19 vaccine. Study results and caveats: Females made up more of the donors, who were largely white British, and clonal diversity may have come out too low. The repertoires were collected only after the peak T cell response.

This TCR derives from an adult in good health. Material: peripheral blood, obtained on day 0 of AZD1222 vaccination.

The DNA for the CDR3 is TGTGCCAGCCTAGCGGGCCAAGAGACCCAGTACTTC. Encoded protein: CASLAGQETQYF. The chain combines TRBV2 with TRBJ2-5; TRBD2 agrees at 8 bases. The CDR3 contains 12 residues. With 8 bases clipped from V and 1 base from J, the junction kept 0 bases outside the gene matches. Germline values: CDR1 SNHLY, CDR2 FYNNEI.